These T cell receptor beta chains were read from a single sample in a study of long-term antiretroviral therapy in people with HIV. Using immunoSEQ multiplex PCR, the repertoire was profiled, and TCRdb retains in-frame clones only, with some absent. The data contain 21,000 or so clones, approximately 90% of them singletons. Sample: unsorted PBMCs, taken 2.3 years after starting antiretroviral therapy. Every receptor here comes from a man between 60 and 75 years old with HIV. Each CDR3 is given with its conserved first and last residue. Fields, in order: CDR3 protein, CDR3 DNA, clone size, J gene, V gene, D gene. A D gene is named only where the DNA matches it firmly. Size tells how often a clone was seen (once, few, many) or the class of an expanded clone, and some rows leave it out.

CDR3: CASKDSRTNQPQHF
DNA: TGTGCCAGCAAAGACTCGCGGACAAACCAGCCCCAGCATTTT
size: NA
J: TRBJ1-5
V: TRBV6-1
D: NA

CDR3: CASSLRSGNTIYF
DNA: TGTGCCAGCAGTTTACGCAGTGGAAACACCATATATTTT
size: NA
J: TRBJ1-3
V: TRBV28
D: NA

CDR3: CASTVYTEAFF
DNA: TGTGCCAGTACAGTTTACACTGAAGCTTTCTTT
size: NA
J: TRBJ1-1
V: TRBV19
D: NA

CDR3: CASSVRDRGGYTF
DNA: TGTGCCAGCAGCGTCCGGGACAGGGGTGGCTACACCTTC
size: once
J: TRBJ1-2
V: TRBV11-1
D: TRBD1

CDR3: CASSFQETQYF
DNA: TGCGCCAGCAGCTTCCAAGAGACCCAGTACTTC
size: NA
J: TRBJ2-5
V: TRBV5-1
D: NA

CDR3: CASSFRAVDNEQFF
DNA: TGTGCCAGCAGCTTCCGGGCGGTAGACAATGAGCAGTTCTTC
size: NA
J: TRBJ2-1
V: TRBV7-9
D: NA

CDR3: CASSVSPASVEQFF
DNA: TGTGCCAGCAGCGTATCCCCGGCGAGCGTTGAGCAGTTCTTC
size: NA
J: TRBJ2-1
V: TRBV9
D: NA

CDR3: CASSESVGRGLATDTQYF
DNA: TGCGCCAGCAGTGAGTCCGTGGGACGGGGTCTAGCCACAGATACGCAGTATTTT
size: once
J: TRBJ2-3
V: TRBV10-1
D: NA

CDR3: CASSFVLGANVLTF
DNA: TGTGCCAGCAGTTTCGTTTTGGGGGCCAACGTCCTGACTTTC
size: NA
J: TRBJ2-6
V: TRBV27
D: NA

CDR3: CASSPGLAASNEQFF
DNA: TGTGCCAGCTCACCGGGACTAGCGGCTTCCAATGAGCAGTTCTTC
size: NA
J: TRBJ2-1
V: TRBV18
D: TRBD2

CDR3: CASSLATENTEAFF
DNA: TGTGCCAGCAGCTTAGCGACAGAGAACACTGAAGCTTTCTTT
size: NA
J: TRBJ1-1
V: TRBV13
D: NA

CDR3: CASSPGGNTEAFF
DNA: TGTGCCAGCTCACCAGGGGGCAACACTGAAGCTTTCTTT
size: NA
J: TRBJ1-1
V: TRBV18
D: NA

CDR3: CASSDRGLAGASYEQYF
DNA: TGCGCCAGCAGTGATAGGGGACTAGCGGGCGCCTCCTACGAGCAGTACTTC
size: NA
J: TRBJ2-7
V: TRBV10-1
D: TRBD2

CDR3: CSVELNTGELFF
DNA: TGCAGCGTGGAACTGAACACCGGGGAGCTGTTTTTT
size: NA
J: TRBJ2-2
V: TRBV29-1
D: NA

CDR3: CASSYMGGGGRGVPGELFF
DNA: TGTGCCAGCAGTTATATGGGGGGTGGTGGGCGGGGTGTCCCCGGGGAGCTGTTTTTT
size: NA
J: TRBJ2-2
V: TRBV6-9
D: NA

CDR3: CASSLSPGGLGTEAFF
DNA: TGTGCCAGCAGTTTGTCACCGGGGGGTTTAGGCACTGAAGCTTTCTTT
size: NA
J: TRBJ1-1
V: TRBV27
D: NA

CDR3: CASSPRGRAYEQYF
DNA: TGCGCCAGCAGCCCCCGCGGCAGAGCCTACGAGCAGTACTTC
size: NA
J: TRBJ2-7
V: TRBV5-1
D: NA

CDR3: CASSLRYRPNTGELFF
DNA: TGTGCCAGCAGCTTGAGGTACAGGCCGAACACCGGGGAGCTGTTTTTT
size: NA
J: TRBJ2-2
V: TRBV7-2
D: NA

CDR3: CASRGTGGSYNEQFF
DNA: TGTGCCAGCAGGGGGACAGGGGGCTCCTACAATGAGCAGTTCTTC
size: NA
J: TRBJ2-1
V: TRBV6-5
D: TRBD1

CDR3: CASSNSGSQTDTQYF
DNA: TGTGCCAGCAGTAATAGCGGGAGTCAGACAGATACGCAGTATTTT
size: NA
J: TRBJ2-3
V: TRBV7-3
D: TRBD2

CDR3: CASSYNDYEQYF
DNA: TGTGCCAGCAGTTACAACGACTACGAGCAGTACTTC
size: NA
J: TRBJ2-7
V: TRBV6-5
D: NA

CDR3: CASSPNGATTDTQYF
DNA: TGTGCCAGCTCACCAAATGGGGCTACGACAGATACGCAGTATTTT
size: NA
J: TRBJ2-3
V: TRBV18
D: NA

CDR3: CSGSRENTEAFF
DNA: TGCAGCGGGTCGAGAGAAAACACTGAAGCTTTCTTT
size: NA
J: TRBJ1-1
V: TRBV29-1
D: NA

CDR3: CASSYSVGDGASPLHF
DNA: TGTGCCAGCAGTTATAGTGTAGGGGACGGGGCTTCACCCCTCCACTTT
size: large
J: TRBJ1-6
V: TRBV6-5
D: NA

CDR3: CASSPDRVRETQYF
DNA: TGTGCCAGCAGCCCGGACAGGGTGCGAGAGACCCAGTACTTC
size: NA
J: TRBJ2-5
V: TRBV7-2
D: TRBD1

CDR3: CASSISRGMVDIQYF
DNA: TGTGCCAGTAGTATATCTAGAGGGATGGTTGACATTCAGTACTTC
size: NA
J: TRBJ2-4
V: TRBV19
D: NA

CDR3: CASSLGTRNEQFF
DNA: TGTGCCAGCAGCTTAGGGACACGCAATGAGCAGTTCTTC
size: NA
J: TRBJ2-1
V: TRBV7-9
D: NA

CDR3: CASSLVGGVTNQPQHF
DNA: TGTGCCAGCAGCTTAGTCGGGGGGGTAACGAATCAGCCCCAGCATTTT
size: NA
J: TRBJ1-5
V: TRBV7-2
D: NA

CDR3: CSADRTREQYF
DNA: TGCAGTGCTGACCGAACCCGCGAGCAGTACTTC
size: NA
J: TRBJ2-7
V: TRBV20-1
D: NA

CDR3: CAIPGQGHEQYF
DNA: TGTGCCATACCGGGACAGGGTCACGAGCAGTACTTC
size: NA
J: TRBJ2-7
V: TRBV10-3
D: TRBD1

CDR3: CASSDRVGPDTQYF
DNA: TGTGCCAGCTCGGACAGGGTTGGACCAGATACGCAGTATTTT
size: once
J: TRBJ2-3
V: TRBV6-4
D: TRBD1

CDR3: CASSLAWGGYEQYF
DNA: TGCGCCAGCAGCTTGGCCTGGGGTGGGTACGAGCAGTACTTC
size: NA
J: TRBJ2-7
V: TRBV5-1
D: NA

CDR3: CAGQGNYGYTF
DNA: TGTGCCGGGCAGGGGAACTATGGCTACACCTTC
size: NA
J: TRBJ1-2
V: TRBV30
D: NA

CDR3: CASSLGASGANVLTF
DNA: TGTGCCAGCAGCTTGGGGGCCTCTGGGGCCAACGTCCTGACTTTC
size: NA
J: TRBJ2-6
V: TRBV5-6
D: NA

CDR3: CASSLGLAVYEQYF
DNA: TGTGCCAGCAGTCTGGGACTAGCGGTCTACGAGCAGTACTTC
size: NA
J: TRBJ2-7
V: TRBV2
D: TRBD2

CDR3: CASSEWTGRGQPQHF
DNA: TGTGCCAGCAGTGAATGGACAGGACGTGGTCAGCCCCAGCATTTT
size: NA
J: TRBJ1-5
V: TRBV25-1
D: TRBD1

CDR3: CASSTGTRTDTQYF
DNA: TGCGCCAGCAGCACTGGGACCCGCACAGATACGCAGTATTTT
size: NA
J: TRBJ2-3
V: TRBV10-2
D: NA

CDR3: CASSSPDRGGEQYF
DNA: TGTGCCAGCAGCTCGCCGGACAGGGGAGGAGAGCAGTACTTC
size: NA
J: TRBJ2-7
V: TRBV7-6
D: TRBD1

CDR3: CASSKGEAYEQYF
DNA: TGTGCCAGCAGCAAGGGAGAGGCATACGAGCAGTACTTC
size: once
J: TRBJ2-7
V: TRBV7-9
D: NA

CDR3: CASSERQGGETQYF
DNA: TGTGCCAGCAGTGAACGACAGGGAGGAGAGACCCAGTACTTC
size: NA
J: TRBJ2-5
V: TRBV2
D: NA

CDR3: CASSLLGVDEQYF
DNA: TGTGCCAGCTCATTATTGGGAGTAGACGAGCAGTACTTC
size: NA
J: TRBJ2-7
V: TRBV18
D: NA

CDR3: CASGLFGTGEGYTF
DNA: TGTGCCAGCGGCCTATTTGGGACAGGGGAAGGCTACACCTTC
size: NA
J: TRBJ1-2
V: TRBV7-9
D: TRBD1

CDR3: CASSKQGLAGGGRSYEQYF
DNA: TGTGCCAGTAGTAAACAGGGACTAGCGGGAGGCGGCCGCTCCTACGAGCAGTACTTC
size: NA
J: TRBJ2-7
V: TRBV19
D: TRBD2

CDR3: CAISEGYREDEQFF
DNA: TGTGCCATCAGTGAGGGGTACAGGGAGGATGAGCAGTTCTTC
size: NA
J: TRBJ2-1
V: TRBV10-3
D: NA

CDR3: CASSSGTTRWDTQYF
DNA: TGCGCCAGCAGCAGCGGGACTACCCGGTGGGATACGCAGTATTTT
size: NA
J: TRBJ2-3
V: TRBV5-1
D: TRBD2

CDR3: CASHRVRGGLSTDTQYF
DNA: TGTGCCAGTCACAGGGTGAGGGGCGGTTTAAGCACAGATACGCAGTATTTT
size: NA
J: TRBJ2-3
V: TRBV2
D: NA

CDR3: CASSLPSDTSSGANVLTF
DNA: TGTGCCAGCAGCTTACCTTCAGACACGAGCTCTGGGGCCAACGTCCTGACTTTC
size: once
J: TRBJ2-6
V: TRBV13
D: NA

CDR3: CASSSWEGKNIQYF
DNA: TGTGCCAGCAGCTCCTGGGAGGGCAAAAACATTCAGTACTTC
size: NA
J: TRBJ2-4
V: TRBV5-4
D: TRBD2

CDR3: CASSRTIYADTQYF
DNA: TGTGCCAGCAGCCGGACAATTTACGCAGATACGCAGTATTTT
size: NA
J: TRBJ2-3
V: TRBV7-2
D: NA

CDR3: CASSFSGADYGYTF
DNA: TGCGCCAGCAGCTTCTCAGGGGCTGACTATGGCTACACCTTC
size: once
J: TRBJ1-2
V: TRBV5-1
D: NA

CDR3: CASSTPRVGETQYF
DNA: TGTGCCAGCAGCACACCCAGGGTTGGAGAGACCCAGTACTTC
size: NA
J: TRBJ2-5
V: TRBV11-2
D: NA

CDR3: CASSVNRGAEETQYF
DNA: TGTGCCAGCAGCGTCAACAGGGGAGCTGAGGAGACCCAGTACTTC
size: NA
J: TRBJ2-5
V: TRBV9
D: TRBD1

CDR3: CASSFIDTQYF
DNA: TGTGCCAGCAGTTTTATCGATACGCAGTATTTT
size: NA
J: TRBJ2-3
V: TRBV28
D: NA

CDR3: CAWSSVSWQETQYF
DNA: TGTGCCTGGAGTAGCGTCTCATGGCAAGAGACCCAGTACTTC
size: NA
J: TRBJ2-5
V: TRBV30
D: NA

CDR3: CATVTSYNEQFF
DNA: TGCGCCACCGTGACTAGCTACAATGAGCAGTTCTTC
size: NA
J: TRBJ2-1
V: TRBV10-2
D: NA

CDR3: CASSPLGALETQYF
DNA: TGTGCCAGCTCACCCCTGGGGGCACTGGAGACCCAGTACTTC
size: NA
J: TRBJ2-5
V: TRBV18
D: NA

CDR3: CASSLGVKGTEAFF
DNA: TGTGCCAGCAGCTTAGGGGTGAAGGGCACTGAAGCTTTCTTT
size: NA
J: TRBJ1-1
V: TRBV7-9
D: NA

CDR3: CASTLTWTSGNEQFF
DNA: TGTGCCAGTACCCTAACATGGACTAGCGGGAATGAGCAGTTCTTC
size: NA
J: TRBJ2-1
V: TRBV19
D: TRBD2

CDR3: CASSVQGTGGRGELFF
DNA: TGTGCCAGCAGCGTACAGGGGACAGGGGGTAGAGGGGAGCTGTTTTTT
size: NA
J: TRBJ2-2
V: TRBV9
D: TRBD1

CDR3: CASSLEVPPPDTQYF
DNA: TGCGCCAGCAGCTTGGAAGTCCCTCCCCCGGATACGCAGTATTTT
size: NA
J: TRBJ2-3
V: TRBV5-1
D: NA